Below, 32 T cell receptor beta chains from the same sample are listed, as sequenced in a study of cytomegalovirus exposure and HLA in healthy donors. Primers for the PCR totalled 60 Vbeta and 13 Jbeta. This table comes from immunoSEQ multiplex PCR, and its TCRdb copy is limited to in-frame clones, with some not included. The sample yields 100,000 to 150,000 clones, roughly four fifths seen once. Sequenced: PBMCs. Every receptor here comes from a woman aged 50 to 65 in good health and CMV-seropositive.

As DNA, the CDR3 is TGTGCCACCACTTCCGCCGGGACAGGGAACAATCAGCCCCAGCATTTT. Translated: CATTSAGTGNNQPQHF. This sequence joins TRBV10-3 and TRBJ1-5; 9 bases agree with TRBD1. V gave up 10 bases and J gave up 3 bases; unmatched junction bases: 13. CDR1 and CDR2 (germline): ENHRY, SYGVKD. The CDR3 is made up of 16 amino acids.

In nucleotides, the CDR3 is TGTGCCATCAGTGAGTCGTTGACAGGGGGAGAGACCCAGTACTTC. It is translated as CAISESLTGGETQYF. The rearrangement uses TRBV10-3 and TRBJ2-5; 9 nucleotides align to TRBD1. V lost 0 bases, J lost 4 bases, and 3 bases stayed unmatched. The CDR3 loop spans 15 amino acids. CDR1 is ENHRY and CDR2 is SYGVKD in the germline V gene.

This chain links TRBV7-3 with TRBJ1-1; 8 bases are a match to TRBD1. The CDR3 loop spans 14 amino acids. The germline gives CDR1 SGHTA, CDR2 FQGTGA. Germline trimming cut 6 bases from V and 4 bases from J; bases unmatched to any gene: 7. CDR3 DNA: TGTGCCAGCAGTATTAGACAGGGGAGCACTGAAGCTTTCTTT. This codes for CASSIRQGSTEAFF.

In this sample, this clone turned up a few times. This chain uses TRBV4-1 with TRBJ2-7, with 10 bases fitting TRBD1. Trimming took 1 base from V and 0 from J; bases not matched to a gene: 0. Per germline, CDR1 MGHRA and CDR2 YSYEKL. CDR3 length equals 15 residues. The CDR3, as DNA: TGCGCCAGCAGCCAAGGACAGGGGGCCTCCTACGAGCAGTACTTC. Protein: CASSQGQGASYEQYF.

The chain has TRBV4-1 and TRBJ1-5; 7 bases align to TRBD1. The trim removed 6 bases at V and 4 bases at J, leaving 3 bases unmatched. Germline V gene sequence: CDR1 MGHRA, CDR2 YSYEKL. The length of the CDR3 is 13 residues. CDR3 sequence reads: CASSVQGNQPQHF. The DNA of the CDR3 is TGCGCCAGCAGTGTACAGGGGAATCAGCCCCAGCATTTT.

V and J are TRBV7-9 and TRBJ2-3, with 7 bases lining up with TRBD1. The V gene end was trimmed by 6 bases and the J gene end by 5 bases; junction bases not matched to a gene: 8. Germline V gives CDR1 SEHNR, CDR2 FQNEAQ (reference sequence). The CDR3 is made up of 14 amino acids. The CDR3 region has the DNA TGTGCCAGCAGGGGACCCGGGACAGTAGATACGCAGTATTTT. Protein product: CASRGPGTVDTQYF.

This rearrangement joins TRBV29-1 to TRBJ2-5; possible D gene TRBD1, 5 bases. Germline assignment: CDR1 SQVTM and CDR2 ANQGSEA. The CDR3 consists of 12 residues. The V end was cut by 7 bases, the J end by 2 bases, with 11 bases between. The DNA of the CDR3 is TGCAGCGCTACAGGCTCTCAAGAGACCCAGTACTTC. The encoded protein is CSATGSQETQYF. The whole variable domain, remainder taken from reference TRBV29-1 and TRBJ2-5, is SAVISQKPSRDICQRGTSLTIQCQVDSQVTMMFWYRQQPGQSLTLIATANQGSEATYESGFVIDKFPISRPNLTFSTLTVSNMSPEDSSIYLCSATGSQETQYFGPGTRLLVL.

The chain joins TRBV5-1 to TRBJ2-3; possibly TRBD1 for D (6 bases). This CDR3 region has 15 residues. V shed 3 bases and J shed 2 bases, with 13 bases lying between them. The germline V gene encodes CDR1 SGHRS and CDR2 YFSETQ. The CDR3 bases are TGCGCCAGCAGCTCAAGGACAGACAACACAGATACGCAGTATTTT. Translation: CASSSRTDNTDTQYF.

The chain has TRBV13 and TRBJ2-7, with a tentative D call TRBD1 (6 bases). Trimming shortened V by 10 bases and J by 0 bases, and 13 bases separated the two germline ends. CDR1 is PRHDT, CDR2 FYEKMQ, per germline (reference sequence). The length of the CDR3 is 13 residues. The CDR3 loop is CATALRGSYEQYF. The CDR3 coding sequence is TGTGCCACCGCCCTCAGGGGCTCCTACGAGCAGTACTTC.

This clone showed up just a few times. CDR3 DNA: TGCGCCAGCAGAGAACCCGGACAGTCCGGGGAGCTGTTTTTT. Translating it yields CASREPGQSGELFF. The V call is TRBV5-1, the J call TRBJ2-2, with D possibly being TRBD1 (6 bases). Germline V gene data show CDR1 as SGHRS and CDR2 as YFSETQ. Trimming left V 5 bases short and J 6 bases short, with 14 bases between. This CDR3 region has 14 residues.

The chain joins TRBV6-1 to TRBJ2-7; TRBD1 agrees at 7 bases. Germline CDR1 reads MNHNS; CDR2 reads SASEGT. V shed 6 bases and J 1 base; nucleotides not matched to a gene: 9. This CDR3 is 15 amino acids long. The CDR3, as DNA: TGTGCCAGCAGGGACGGACAGGCTTATTCCTACGAGCAGTACTTC. This gives the protein CASRDGQAYSYEQYF.

The rearrangement joins TRBV10-2 to TRBJ2-7; possible D gene TRBD1, 6 bases. CDR3 size: 13 residues. Germline CDR1 reads WSHSY; CDR2 reads SAAADI. The V end lost 6 bases, the J end lost 3 bases, and 12 bases lay between the germline ends. The chain's CDR3 is CASRDRTNYEQYF. CDR3 sequence (DNA): TGCGCCAGCAGGGACAGAACCAACTACGAGCAGTACTTC.

In its sample, this clone was seen a few times. The rearrangement uses TRBV4-3 and TRBJ2-7; possibly TRBD1 for D (6 bases). CDR1 and CDR2 (germline): LGHNA, YSLEER. The V and J ends lost 0 bases and 0 bases respectively, with 12 bases between them. CDR3 length: 16 amino acids. The CDR3 sequence is CASSQDGGPGSYEQYF. CDR3 sequence (DNA): TGCGCCAGCAGCCAAGATGGGGGCCCTGGCTCCTACGAGCAGTACTTC.

This clone came up once. The chain employs TRBV27 and TRBJ1-1; possible D gene TRBD1, 5 bases. There are 16 residues in the CDR3. The germline V gene has CDR1 MNHEY and CDR2 SMNVEV (reference sequence). V was clipped by 3 bases and J by 7 bases, with 21 bases between them. For the CDR3, the DNA is TGTGCCAGCAGTTTCGGTTCGGGCAGGGTTCATGATGAAGCTTTCTTT. Its translation: CASSFGSGRVHDEAFF.

This clone came up a few times. This chain connects TRBV19 to TRBJ1-2; D is uncertain. Germline loops: CDR1 LNHDA, CDR2 SQIVND (reference sequence). V shed 0 bases and J shed 2 bases, with 7 bases lying between them. The CDR3 consists of 14 residues. The chain's CDR3 is CASSIDTYNYGYTF. CDR3 bases: TGTGCCAGTAGTATAGACACATACAACTATGGCTACACCTTC.

The V gene is TRBV7-9, the J gene TRBJ2-7, with 11 bases that match TRBD2. With V trimmed by 3 bases and J by 7 bases, 5 bases remained unmatched. The CDR3 totals 14 residues. CDR1 and CDR2 (germline): SEHNR, FQNEAQ (reference sequence). The CDR3 nucleotides read TGTGCCAGCAGCTTTAGCGGGGGGGCCGGGGAGCAGTACTTC. Amino acids: CASSFSGGAGEQYF.

This clone was observed a handful of times. The chain has TRBV19 and TRBJ1-6; no firm D call. Trimming left V 3 bases short and J 8 bases short, with 11 bases between. The CDR3 covers 14 residues. CDR1 and CDR2 from the germline V gene are LNHDA and SQIVND (reference sequence). CDR3 in amino acids: CASSIGEEHSPLHF. As DNA, the CDR3 is TGTGCCAGTAGTATTGGTGAGGAGCATTCACCCCTCCACTTT.

Turning to this clone: Other DNA sequences in this sample translate to the same CDR3. The chain uses TRBV5-6 and TRBJ1-6; D is perhaps TRBD1 (6 bases). Germline CDR1 and CDR2: SGHDT and YYEEEE. With 0 bases removed from V and 0 bases from J, the gap between germline ends came to 7 bases. This CDR3 spans 16 amino acids. DNA for the CDR3: TGTGCCAGCAGCTTGGCACAGGGCTCCTATAATTCACCCCTCCACTTT. Its translation: CASSLAQGSYNSPLHF.

This clone was counted once. This rearrangement joins TRBV30 to TRBJ2-2, with D tentatively TRBD2 (7 bases). From germline, CDR1 is GTSNPN and CDR2 SVGIG (reference sequence). Trimming took off 2 bases at V and 4 bases at J, with 17 bases between the two ends. CDR3 size: 16 residues. The CDR3: CAWSKGRGGATGELFF. DNA for the CDR3: TGTGCCTGGAGTAAGGGACGTGGGGGGGCCACCGGGGAGCTGTTTTTT. Full variable domain (outside the CDR3, taken from reference TRBV30 and TRBJ2-2): SQTIHQWPATLVQPVGSPLSLECTVEGTSNPNLYWYRQAAGRGLQLLFYSVGIGQISSEVPQNLSASRPQDRQFILSSKKLLLSDSGFYLCAWSKGRGGATGELFFGEGSRLTVL.

This chain connects TRBV4-1 to TRBJ2-7, with 9 bases fitting TRBD1. The V gene's germline CDR1 is MGHRA and CDR2 YSYEKL. Trimming cost V 5 bases and J 0 bases; bases outside gene matches: 8. There are 16 residues in the CDR3. CDR3 protein: CASSANPGQGSYEQYF. For the CDR3, the DNA is TGCGCCAGCAGCGCAAACCCGGGACAGGGCTCCTACGAGCAGTACTTC.

The V gene is TRBV6-6, the J gene TRBJ2-7, with D tentatively TRBD1 (5 bases). CDR3 size: 14 residues. Germline assignment: CDR1 MNHNY and CDR2 SVGAGI (reference sequence). V was cut by 7 bases and J by 0 bases, with 13 bases left in between. DNA for the CDR3: TGTGCCAGCACTGACGACAGTTACTCCTACGAGCAGTACTTC. Amino acid sequence: CASTDDSYSYEQYF.

V and J are TRBV11-2 and TRBJ1-1, with D uncertain. V was clipped by 2 bases and J by 1 base, with 8 bases between them. The germline V gene encodes CDR1 SGHAT and CDR2 FQNNGV. The CDR3 consists of 14 residues. The CDR3 nucleotides are TGTGCCAGCAGCTTAAATCTAGGGAACACTGAAGCTTTCTTT. This gives the protein CASSLNLGNTEAFF.

The chain has TRBV5-4 and TRBJ1-4; D remains unclear. The V gene lost 4 bases and the J gene lost 5 bases, with 9 bases spanning the gap. The CDR3 has 13 residues. Germline CDR1 and CDR2: SGHNT and YYREEE (reference sequence). For the CDR3, the DNA is TGTGCCAGCAGCGCCGGTTCCAATGAAAAACTGTTTTTT. Its protein product is CASSAGSNEKLFF.

The V call is TRBV7-3, the J call TRBJ2-1; 9 positions agree with TRBD2. The CDR3 contains 12 residues. Germline CDR1 reads SGHTA; CDR2 reads FQGTGA. V gave up 3 bases and J gave up 9 bases; unmatched junction bases: 0. CDR3: CASSLTSGEQFF. The CDR3 DNA reads as TGTGCCAGCAGCTTGACTAGCGGTGAGCAGTTCTTC.

This chain connects TRBV27 to TRBJ1-1, with D possibly matching TRBD1 (6 bases). This CDR3 contains 16 residues. Trimming took off 6 bases at V and 1 base at J, with 18 bases between the two ends. Per germline, CDR1 MNHEY and CDR2 SMNVEV (reference sequence). The CDR3 DNA is TGTGCCAGCAGACTAAACGCAGGGGCTTGGAACACTGAAGCTTTCTTT. Its translation: CASRLNAGAWNTEAFF.

CDR3 loop: CASGMVQIDFF. DNA for the CDR3: TGTGCCAGCGGTATGGTTCAAATAGATTTCTTT. V and J are TRBV2 and TRBJ1-1; D gene uncertain. V was shortened by 8 bases and J by 13 bases, with 17 bases between the two germline ends. The CDR3 is made up of 11 amino acids. From germline, CDR1 is SNHLY and CDR2 FYNNEI.

This chain joins TRBV9 and TRBJ2-3; a weak D match, TRBD1 (7 bases). The CDR3 totals 13 residues. Between the trimmed V and J ends, which lost 4 bases and 6 bases, there was a span of 12 bases. Germline assignment: CDR1 SGDLS and CDR2 YYNGEE. CDR3 DNA sequence: TGTGCCAGCAGCCTACAGGGGAGGGATACGCAGTATTTT. This translates into CASSLQGRDTQYF.

The chain links TRBV27 to TRBJ2-1, with D maybe TRBD2 (6 bases). The ends were cut back, 5 bases at V and 6 bases at J, with 17 bases in the middle. The CDR3 is 15 amino acids. Germline CDR1 is MNHEY and CDR2 is SMNVEV (reference sequence). DNA of the CDR3: TGTGCCAGCAGTATAGGGACTGGCAAGGGCAATGAGCAGTTCTTC. Protein product: CASSIGTGKGNEQFF.

This clone came up a few times. The rearrangement joins TRBV6-1 to TRBJ2-3; 13 positions match TRBD2. Germline V gene data show CDR1 as MNHNS and CDR2 as SASEGT. V trimming: 4 bases; J trimming: 2 bases; junction bases outside the gene matches: 9. The CDR3 totals 18 residues. CDR3 bases: TGTGCCAGCAGTGCGACTCCGGGACTAGCGGGAAACACAGATACGCAGTATTTT. Its protein product is CASSATPGLAGNTDTQYF.

The chain has TRBV9 and TRBJ2-3, with D possibly matching TRBD2 (6 bases). The ends were cut back, 0 bases at V and 0 bases at J, with 14 bases in the middle. The germline V gene encodes CDR1 SGDLS and CDR2 YYNGEE. The CDR3 has 17 residues. In nucleotides, the CDR3 is TGTGCCAGCAGCGTAGTAGATGGCGGGGCTAGCACAGATACGCAGTATTTT. Encoded protein: CASSVVDGGASTDTQYF.

This chain connects TRBV18 to TRBJ1-5; perhaps TRBD1 as D (5 bases). The germline V gene has CDR1 KGHSH and CDR2 LQKENI. The ends were cut back, 1 base at V and 6 bases at J, with 13 bases in the middle. This CDR3 region has 15 residues. The CDR3 protein is CASSPRGVDGQPQHF. The CDR3 DNA reads TGTGCCAGCTCACCACGGGGGGTAGATGGTCAGCCCCAGCATTTT.

This chain uses TRBV7-9 with TRBJ2-7, with D possibly matching TRBD1 (6 bases). The length of the CDR3 is 12 residues. V was cut by 6 bases and J by 6 bases, with 12 bases left in between. Germline CDR1 and CDR2: SEHNR and FQNEAQ (reference sequence). CDR3 loop: CASSPRGLEQYF. CDR3 nucleotide sequence: TGTGCCAGCAGTCCCAGGGGTCTCGAGCAGTACTTC. Full variable domain (remainder filled in from reference TRBV7-9 and TRBJ2-7): DTGVSQNPRHKITKRGQNVTFRCDPISEHNRLYWYRQTLGQGPEFLTYFQNEAQLEKSRLLSDRFSAERPKGSFSTLEIQRTEQGDSAMYLCASSPRGLEQYFGPGTRLTVT.